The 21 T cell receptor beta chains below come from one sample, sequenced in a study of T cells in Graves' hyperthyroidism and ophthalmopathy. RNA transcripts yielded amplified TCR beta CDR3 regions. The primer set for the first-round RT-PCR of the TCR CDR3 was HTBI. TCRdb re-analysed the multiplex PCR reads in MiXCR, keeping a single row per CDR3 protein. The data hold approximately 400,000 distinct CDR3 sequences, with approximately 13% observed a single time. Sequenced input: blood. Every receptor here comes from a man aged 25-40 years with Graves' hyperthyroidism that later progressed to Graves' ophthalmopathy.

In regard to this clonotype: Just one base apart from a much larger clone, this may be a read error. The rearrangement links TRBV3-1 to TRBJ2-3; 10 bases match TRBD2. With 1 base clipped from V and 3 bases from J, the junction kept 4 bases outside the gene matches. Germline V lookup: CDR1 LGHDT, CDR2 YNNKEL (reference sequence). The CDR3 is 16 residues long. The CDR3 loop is CASSQVRAGGTDTQYF. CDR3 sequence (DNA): TGTGCCAGCAGCCAAGTTCGAGCGGGGGGGACAGATACGCAGTATTTT.

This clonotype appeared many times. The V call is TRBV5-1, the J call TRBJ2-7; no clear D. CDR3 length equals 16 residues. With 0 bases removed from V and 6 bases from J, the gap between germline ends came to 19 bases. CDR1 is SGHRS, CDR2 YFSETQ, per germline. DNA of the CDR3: TGCGCCAGCAGCTTGGAGACTCGTGGGGTGACCAGCGAGCAGTACTTC. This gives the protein CASSLETRGVTSEQYF.

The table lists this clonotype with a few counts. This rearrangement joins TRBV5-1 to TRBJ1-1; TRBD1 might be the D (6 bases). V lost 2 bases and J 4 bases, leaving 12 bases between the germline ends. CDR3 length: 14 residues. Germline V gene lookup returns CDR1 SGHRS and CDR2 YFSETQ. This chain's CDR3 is CASSFQDSFTEAFF. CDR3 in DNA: TGCGCCAGCAGCTTCCAGGACAGCTTCACTGAAGCTTTCTTT.

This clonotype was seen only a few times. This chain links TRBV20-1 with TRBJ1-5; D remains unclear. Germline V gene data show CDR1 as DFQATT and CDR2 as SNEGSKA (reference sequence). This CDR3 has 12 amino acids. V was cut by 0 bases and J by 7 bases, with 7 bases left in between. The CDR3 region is CSARDQIQPQHF. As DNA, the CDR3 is TGCAGTGCTAGAGATCAAATCCAGCCCCAGCATTTT.

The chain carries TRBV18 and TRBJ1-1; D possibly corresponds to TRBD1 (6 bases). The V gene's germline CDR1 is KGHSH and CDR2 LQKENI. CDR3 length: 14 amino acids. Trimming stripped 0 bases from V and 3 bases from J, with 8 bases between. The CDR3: CASSPPKGDTEAFF. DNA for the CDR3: TGTGCCAGCTCACCACCGAAGGGGGACACTGAAGCTTTCTTT.

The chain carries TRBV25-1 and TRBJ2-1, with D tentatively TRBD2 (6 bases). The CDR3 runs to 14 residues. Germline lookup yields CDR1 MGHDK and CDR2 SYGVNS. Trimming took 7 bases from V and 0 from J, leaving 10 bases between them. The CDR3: CASMHGSSYNEQFF. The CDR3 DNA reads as TGTGCCAGCATGCACGGGAGCTCCTACAATGAGCAGTTCTTC.

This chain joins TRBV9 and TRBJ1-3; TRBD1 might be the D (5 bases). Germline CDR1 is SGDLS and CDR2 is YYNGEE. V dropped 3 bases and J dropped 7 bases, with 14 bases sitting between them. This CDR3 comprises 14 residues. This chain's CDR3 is CASSARDRGNTIYF. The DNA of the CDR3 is TGTGCCAGCAGCGCTAGGGACCGGGGGAACACCATATATTTT.

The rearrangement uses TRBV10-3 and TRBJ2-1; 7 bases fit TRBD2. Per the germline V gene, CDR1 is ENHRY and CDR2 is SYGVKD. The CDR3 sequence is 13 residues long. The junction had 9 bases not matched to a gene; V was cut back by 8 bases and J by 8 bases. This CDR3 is CAIPGPGGDEQFF. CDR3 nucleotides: TGTGCCATCCCGGGACCGGGGGGAGATGAGCAGTTCTTC.

In DNA form, the CDR3 reads TGTGCCAGCAGCTCGATTAGGTTCCAAGAGACCCAGTACTTC. Its protein is CASSSIRFQETQYF. The chain uses TRBV11-3 and TRBJ2-5; D uncertain. This CDR3 comprises 14 residues. Germline lookup yields CDR1 SGHNT and CDR2 YENEEA. The V gene lost 4 bases and the J gene lost 1 base, with 10 bases spanning the gap. The whole variable domain, remainder taken from reference TRBV11-3 and TRBJ2-5, is EAGVVQSPRYKIIEKKQPVAFWCNPISGHNTLYWYLQNLGQGPELLIRYENEEAVDDSQLPKDRFSAERLKGVDSTLKIQPAELGDSAVYLCASSSIRFQETQYFGPGTRLLVL.

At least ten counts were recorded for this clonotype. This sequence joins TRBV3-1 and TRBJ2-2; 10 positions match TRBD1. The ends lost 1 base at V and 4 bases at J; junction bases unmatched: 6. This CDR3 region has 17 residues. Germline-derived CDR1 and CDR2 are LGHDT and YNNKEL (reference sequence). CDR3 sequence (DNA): TGTGCCAGCAGCCAAGGACCGGGACAGGGGAGCACCGGGGAGCTGTTTTTT. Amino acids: CASSQGPGQGSTGELFF.

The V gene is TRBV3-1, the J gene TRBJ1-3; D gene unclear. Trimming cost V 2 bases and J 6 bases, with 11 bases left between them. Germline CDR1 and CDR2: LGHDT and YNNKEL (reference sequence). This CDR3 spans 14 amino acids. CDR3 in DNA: TGTGCCAGCAGCCAACAGATGGGCGCAAACACCATATATTTT. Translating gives CASSQQMGANTIYF.

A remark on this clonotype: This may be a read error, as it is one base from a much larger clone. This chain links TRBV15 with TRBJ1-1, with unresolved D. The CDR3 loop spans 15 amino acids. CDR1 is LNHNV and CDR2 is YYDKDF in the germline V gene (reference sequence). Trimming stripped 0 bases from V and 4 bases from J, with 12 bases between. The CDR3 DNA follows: TGTGCCACCAGCAGAGATCTGGCCATGAGCACTGAAGCTTTCTTT. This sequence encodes CATSRDLAMSTEAFF.

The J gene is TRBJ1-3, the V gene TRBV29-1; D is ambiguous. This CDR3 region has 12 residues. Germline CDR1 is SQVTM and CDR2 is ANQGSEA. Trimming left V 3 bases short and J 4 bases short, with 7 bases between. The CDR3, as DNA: TGCAGCGTTGATCGTGGAGGAAACACCATATATTTT. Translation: CSVDRGGNTIYF.

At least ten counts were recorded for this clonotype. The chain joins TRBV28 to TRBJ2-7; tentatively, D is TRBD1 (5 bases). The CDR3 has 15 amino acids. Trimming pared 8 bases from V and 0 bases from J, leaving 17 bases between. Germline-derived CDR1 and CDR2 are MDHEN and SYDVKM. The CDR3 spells CASHTAGSSSYEQYF. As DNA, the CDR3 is TGTGCCAGCCACACGGCAGGGTCAAGCTCCTACGAGCAGTACTTC.

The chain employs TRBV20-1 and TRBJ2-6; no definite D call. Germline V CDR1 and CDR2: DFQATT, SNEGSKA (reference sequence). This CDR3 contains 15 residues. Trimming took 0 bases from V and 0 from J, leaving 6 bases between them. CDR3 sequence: CSARDRDSGANVLTF. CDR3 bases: TGCAGTGCTAGAGATAGGGACTCTGGGGCCAACGTCCTGACTTTC.

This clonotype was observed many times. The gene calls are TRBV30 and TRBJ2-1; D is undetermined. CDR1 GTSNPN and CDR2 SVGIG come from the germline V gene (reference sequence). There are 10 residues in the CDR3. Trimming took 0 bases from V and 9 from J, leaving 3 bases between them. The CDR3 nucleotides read TGTGCCTGGAGTGTTTCTGAGCAGTTCTTC. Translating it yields CAWSVSEQFF.

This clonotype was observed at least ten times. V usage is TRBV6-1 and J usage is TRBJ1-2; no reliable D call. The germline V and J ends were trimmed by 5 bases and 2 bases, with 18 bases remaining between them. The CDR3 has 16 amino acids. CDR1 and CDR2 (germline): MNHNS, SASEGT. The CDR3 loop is CASSPIRGARNYGYTF. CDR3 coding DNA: TGTGCCAGCAGTCCCATACGTGGCGCGAGGAACTATGGCTACACCTTC.

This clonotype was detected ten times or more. CDR3 loop: CASSISLDGYEQYF. The CDR3 DNA follows: TGTGCCAGCAGTATTAGCCTGGACGGCTACGAGCAGTACTTC. The chain recombines TRBV28 with TRBJ2-7; D unresolved. Germline CDR1 and CDR2: MDHEN and SYDVKM. Trimming shortened V by 5 bases and J by 3 bases, and 14 bases separated the two germline ends. The CDR3 spans 14 residues.

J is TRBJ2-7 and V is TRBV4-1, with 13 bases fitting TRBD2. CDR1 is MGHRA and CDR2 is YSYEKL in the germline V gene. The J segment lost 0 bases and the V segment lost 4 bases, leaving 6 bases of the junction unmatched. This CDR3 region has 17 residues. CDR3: CASSPKRLAGGSYEQYF. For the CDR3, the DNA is TGCGCCAGCAGCCCTAAAAGACTAGCGGGGGGCTCCTACGAGCAGTACTTC.

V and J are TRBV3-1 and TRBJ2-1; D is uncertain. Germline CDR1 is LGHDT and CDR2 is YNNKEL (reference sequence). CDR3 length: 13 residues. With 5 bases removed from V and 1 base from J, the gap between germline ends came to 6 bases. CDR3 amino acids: CASSKASYNEQFF. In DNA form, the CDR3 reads TGTGCCAGCAGCAAGGCTTCCTACAATGAGCAGTTCTTC.

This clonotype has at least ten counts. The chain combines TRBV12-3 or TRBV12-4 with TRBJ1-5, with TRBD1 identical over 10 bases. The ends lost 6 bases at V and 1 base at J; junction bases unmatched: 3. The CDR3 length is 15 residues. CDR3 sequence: CASRTGGGSNQPQHF. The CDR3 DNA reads TGTGCCAGCAGGACAGGGGGCGGAAGCAATCAGCCCCAGCATTTT.